This is a list of T cell receptor beta chains from one sample in a study of shared clonotypes between healthy human individuals. Produced via immunoSEQ multiplex PCR; TCRdb's table is partial and in-frame only. The table includes roughly 760,000 clones, approximately 74% detected once. The sample was memory CD4+ T cells sorted from blood. The receptors stem from a woman aged 25 to 39 in good health. The CDR3 runs from the conserved cysteine through the conserved F or W. A D gene is named only where the DNA matches it firmly. Clone size is not always given. Where it is, it says once, few, many or a class for expanded clones.

>few|TRBD1|TRBJ1-2|TRBV6-4
CASSDGTGGGYTF
TGTGCCAGCAGTGACGGGACAGGGGGCGGCTACACCTTC
>many|.|TRBJ2-1|TRBV10-1
CARGQIFDEQFF
TGCGCCAGGGGACAAATTTTTGATGAGCAGTTCTTC
>.|.|TRBJ2-3|TRBV9
CASSQVLPTDTQYF
TGTGCCAGCAGCCAAGTCTTGCCCACAGATACGCAGTATTTT
>.|.|TRBJ2-5|TRBV7-8
CASSLMGGNGGETQYF
TGTGCCAGCAGCTTAATGGGCGGGAACGGAGGAGAGACCCAGTACTTC
>.|.|TRBJ1-1|TRBV6-5
CASSYYSGDTEAFF
TGTGCCAGCAGTTACTATTCAGGCGATACTGAAGCTTTCTTT
>.|.|TRBJ2-1|TRBV5-1
CASSAVRQGSYNEQFF
TGCGCCAGCAGCGCGGTTCGGCAGGGGTCCTACAATGAGCAGTTCTTC
>.|TRBD1|TRBJ2-7|TRBV5-4
CASSLAGQGYEQYF
TGTGCCAGCAGCTTGGCGGGACAGGGTTACGAGCAGTACTTC
>few|.|TRBJ1-5|TRBV6-6
CASSAQVNQPQHF
TGTGCCAGCAGTGCCCAGGTAAATCAGCCCCAGCATTTT
>.|.|TRBJ1-2|TRBV28
CASNKQGLVYGYTF
TGTGCCAGCAATAAACAGGGTTTGGTCTATGGCTACACCTTC
>.|TRBD2|TRBJ2-4|TRBV6-1
CASSPGTSGGAIQYF
TGTGCCAGCAGCCCTGGGACTAGCGGGGGAGCCATTCAGTACTTC